This TCR beta chain was recovered during a study of blood T cell repertoires in COVID-19. The overall study: Sources were T cells, B-cell-depleted T cells, or PBMCs; the material itself was cDNA or gDNA.

All enrollees were roughly 18 to 89 years old and from approximately 24 US areas. This table comes from immunoSEQ multiplex PCR, and its TCRdb copy is limited to in-frame clones, with some not included. Among 180,000 or so clones listed, over 65% were seen once. V lost 6 bases and J lost 0; bases outside the gene matches: 11. CDR1 is LNHNV, CDR2 YYDKDF, per germline (reference sequence). The CDR3 has 19 residues. The receptor's source is a woman in her forties or fifties who had recovered from COVID-19. Specimen: PBMCs or T cells enriched from blood (not recorded which). V and J are TRBV15 and TRBJ2-2; 12 positions agree with TRBD1. The CDR3 bases are TGTGCCACCAGGGGGGTCCGGGGACAGGGGGCCGCGAACACCGGGGAGCTGTTTTTT. Translated, it gives CATRGVRGQGAANTGELFF.